This T cell receptor beta chain was retrieved from a study of T cells expressing NK-cell markers. This CDR3 comprises 15 residues. Germline CDR1 reads SGHDT; CDR2 reads YYEEEE. TCRdb re-called the 5' RACE reads and shows each CDR3 protein once, DNA omitted. In all, the sample yields about 160,000 distinct CDR3 sequences. The chain carries TRBV5-6 and TRBJ2-4; lacking DNA, the TRBD1 call made by TCRdb goes unchecked. The source is a man between 18 and 69 years old in good health. The specimen sequenced was blood T cells: a sorted CD56 or NKG2C T cell subset, CD4+ or CD8+ T cells, or bulk PBMC T cells (not recorded which). CDR3 loop: CASSLGSRVNGIQYF. Supplemented by reference TRBV5-6 and TRBJ2-4, the full variable domain reads DAGVTQSPTHLIKTRGQQVTLRCSPKSGHDTVSWYQQALGQGPQFIFQYYEEEERQRGNFPDRFSGHQFPNYSSELNVNALLLGDSALYLCASSLGSRVNGIQYFGAGTRLSVL.